This T cell receptor (beta chain) was found in a study of CD8 T cells in Susac syndrome. In the study overall: Within the sequenced Susac syndrome patient group, over five exhibited active disease and fewer than 10 were in remission. Patients with Susac syndrome were therapy-naive, treated with corticosteroids, or treated with intravenous immunoglobulin alone when blood was collected.

This CDR3 is built from 15 residues. CDR1 and CDR2 from the germline V gene are MNHEY and SVGAGI. V lost 6 bases, J lost 4 bases, and 7 bases stayed unmatched. Negative isolation yielded CD8+ and CD4+ T cells; FACS enriched TEMRA cells. The authors reverse transcribed roughly 0.5 to 1 ug RNA with random hexamers. Amplification of TCR beta CDR3 across 54 Vbeta and 13 Jbeta was performed with immunoSEQ multiplex PCR. Each CDR3 protein is one row after TCRdb ran MiXCR on the immunoSEQ multiplex PCR reads. Of around 180,000 distinct CDR3 sequences listed, 94% are singletons. The sequence was obtained from a human donor with Susac syndrome. The chain has TRBV6-5 and TRBJ2-2, with 8 bases fitting TRBD1. Sequenced sample: CD4+ T cells from PBMCs. The CDR3 nucleotides are TGTGCCAGCAGGTCTCAGGGGGCCGGCACCGGGGAGCTGTTTTTT. Translating gives CASRSQGAGTGELFF.